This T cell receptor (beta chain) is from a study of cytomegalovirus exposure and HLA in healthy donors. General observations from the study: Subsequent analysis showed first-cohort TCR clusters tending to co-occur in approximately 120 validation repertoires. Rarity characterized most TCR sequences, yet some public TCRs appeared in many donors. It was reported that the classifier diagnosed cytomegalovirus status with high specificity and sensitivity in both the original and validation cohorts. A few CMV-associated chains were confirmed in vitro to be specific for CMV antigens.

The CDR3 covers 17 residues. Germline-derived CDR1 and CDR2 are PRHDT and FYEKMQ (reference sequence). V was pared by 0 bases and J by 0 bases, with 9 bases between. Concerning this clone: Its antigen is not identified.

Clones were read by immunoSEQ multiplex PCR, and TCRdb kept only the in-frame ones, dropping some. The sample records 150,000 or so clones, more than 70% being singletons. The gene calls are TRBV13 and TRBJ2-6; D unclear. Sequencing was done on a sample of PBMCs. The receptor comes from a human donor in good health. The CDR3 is CASSLGYRVSGANVLTF. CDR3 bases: TGTGCCAGCAGCTTAGGCTATCGAGTCTCTGGGGCCAACGTCCTGACTTTC.